The 14 T cell receptor beta chains in this list originate from one sample, sequenced in a study of response to subunit inactivated influenza vaccine. From the RT-PCR reads, TCRdb called clonotypes with MiXCR, one entry per CDR3 protein. The profile shows about 520,000 distinct CDR3 sequences, roughly 7.6% of them singletons. Sequenced here: PBMCs from blood, sampled around 25 months after vaccination. These receptors all stem from a man between 45 and 75 years old who received an inactivated influenza vaccine.

In the case of this clonotype: Germline is not matched at one junction end, which may reflect a read error. The genes are TRBV12-3 or TRBV12-4 and TRBJ1-5, with 8 bases fitting TRBD1. The CDR3 has 14 amino acids. In DNA, the CDR3 is TGTGCCAGCAGTCGGGGACAGGCTCATCATCCCCAGCATTTT. Translation: CASSRGQAHHPQHF.

The chain is built from TRBV6-2 or TRBV6-3 and TRBJ1-5; D not certain. The CDR3 runs to 12 residues. Deletions cut 8 bases from V and 14 bases from J, with 19 bases between. Germline CDR1 reads MNHEY; CDR2 reads SVGEGT. CDR3 sequence reads: CASGHREPAEHF. The CDR3 DNA sequence: TGTGCCAGCGGGCACCGGGAGCCGGCAGAGCATTTT.

At least ten counts were recorded for this clonotype. The CDR3, as DNA: TGCGCCAGCAGCTTCGACTATCCCGCGTACGAGCAGTACTTC. It yields the protein CASSFDYPAYEQYF. V and J are TRBV5-1 and TRBJ2-7; D perhaps matches TRBD2 (5 bases). The CDR3 covers 14 residues. V was clipped by 2 bases and J by 4 bases, with 13 bases between them. Germline V gene sequence: CDR1 SGHRS, CDR2 YFSETQ.

V is TRBV24-1 and J is TRBJ2-3, with TRBD2 matching 7 bases. Germline lookup yields CDR1 KGHDR and CDR2 SFDVKD. There are 15 residues in the CDR3. V was clipped by 10 bases and J by 1 base; unmatched bases: 10. DNA of the CDR3: TGTGCCACAGCCTCACCGGGGAGGGGCACAGATACGCAGTATTTT. As protein: CATASPGRGTDTQYF.

This clonotype has a count of ten or more. V and J are TRBV6-2 or TRBV6-3 and TRBJ1-5; 8 bases agree with TRBD1. The V gene's germline CDR1 is MNHEY and CDR2 SVGEGT. The CDR3 runs to 14 residues. Trimming at V came to 5 bases and at J to 7 bases, leaving 7 bases not matched to a gene. DNA of the CDR3: TGTGCCAGCAGTCGTCCAGGGGGCTCCCAGCCCCAGCATTTT. Amino acids: CASSRPGGSQPQHF.

The chain has TRBV5-4 and TRBJ1-4; maybe TRBD1 (5 bases). Trimming shortened V by 4 bases and J by 8 bases, and 18 bases separated the two germline ends. Germline loops: CDR1 SGHNT, CDR2 YYREEE (reference sequence). CDR3 length: 15 amino acids. The CDR3 region has the DNA TGTGCCAGCAGCGCCGACCCCGGGGGGGAAGAAAAACTGTTTTTT. Its protein is CASSADPGGEEKLFF.

J is TRBJ2-1 and V is TRBV29-1; 12 bases are shared with TRBD2. With V trimmed by 4 bases and J by 7 bases, 5 bases remained unmatched. The germline V gene encodes CDR1 SQVTM and CDR2 ANQGSEA. This CDR3 comprises 14 residues. The CDR3 sequence is CSVASSGGANEQFF. CDR3 nucleotide sequence: TGCAGCGTTGCTTCTAGCGGGGGGGCGAATGAGCAGTTCTTC.

This clonotype was detected a few times. The chain recombines TRBV29-1 with TRBJ2-3; weak D call: TRBD1 (5 bases). With 5 bases removed from V and 4 bases from J, the gap between germline ends came to 13 bases. The V gene's germline CDR1 is SQVTM and CDR2 ANQGSEA. The CDR3 totals 13 residues. CDR3 nucleotide sequence: TGCAGCGTTTCAGGGATCCCACCAGATACGCAGTATTTT. Its translation: CSVSGIPPDTQYF.

This clonotype was detected ten times or more. The CDR3 DNA is TGTGCCAGCAGCCAAGATGGTGGCAGACCTGGCGGTGAGCAGTTCTTC. This gives the protein CASSQDGGRPGGEQFF. The genes are TRBV4-2 and TRBJ2-1; no reliable D call. The CDR3 loop spans 16 amino acids. CDR1 is LGHNA, CDR2 YNFKEQ, per germline. Between the trimmed V and J ends, which lost 0 bases and 9 bases, there was a span of 18 bases.

The chain joins TRBV10-3 to TRBJ2-3; unclear D gene. The CDR3 spans 11 residues. The germline V and J ends were trimmed by 10 bases and 3 bases, with 8 bases remaining between them. The germline gives CDR1 ENHRY, CDR2 SYGVKD. CDR3 sequence (DNA): TGTGCCACCGGCGAAACAGATACGCAGTATTTT. Translated: CATGETDTQYF.

This clonotype showed up many times. This sequence joins TRBV7-2 and TRBJ2-7; the D is unclear. Germline CDR1 SGHTA, CDR2 FQGNSA. With 3 bases removed from V and 3 bases from J, the gap between germline ends came to 12 bases. The CDR3 runs to 14 residues. CDR3 DNA sequence: TGTGCCAGCAGCTTCTCTGGCGGAAACTACGAGCAGTACTTC. This gives the protein CASSFSGGNYEQYF.

The genes are TRBV5-1 and TRBJ2-1, with D unresolved. Trimming took 0 bases from V and 6 from J, leaving 10 bases between them. The germline V gene has CDR1 SGHRS and CDR2 YFSETQ. This CDR3 spans 14 amino acids. The CDR3 bases are TGCGCCAGCAGCTTGGCCCCCTCCCCCAATGAGCAGTTCTTC. Amino acids: CASSLAPSPNEQFF.

This clonotype was counted only a few times. This chain joins TRBV27 and TRBJ2-5, with TRBD1 matching over 7 bases. Per germline, CDR1 MNHEY and CDR2 SMNVEV (reference sequence). There are 15 residues in the CDR3. J gave up 2 bases and V 5 bases, and 8 bases lay outside the gene matches. The CDR3 DNA reads as TGTGCCAGCAGTAGAACTACAGGGGAACAAGAGACCCAGTACTTC. Translating it yields CASSRTTGEQETQYF.

This clonotype was picked up many times. J is TRBJ1-2 and V is TRBV2, with D unresolved. Germline V gene data show CDR1 as SNHLY and CDR2 as FYNNEI. The CDR3 loop spans 13 amino acids. The ends were cut back, 5 bases at V and 3 bases at J, with 10 bases in the middle. CDR3 residues: CASSSTVDYGYTF. CDR3 nucleotide sequence: TGTGCCAGCAGTTCCACAGTAGACTATGGCTACACCTTC.